This entry features one T cell receptor (beta chain) sequence. Its antigen is undetermined. The method was immunoSEQ multiplex PCR; TCRdb's version includes in-frame clones alone and lacks a portion of them. The sample lists roughly 2.5 million clones; around 90% were seen once. Germline-derived CDR1 and CDR2 are MNHEY and SVGAGI. The CDR3 extends over 12 amino acids. V was trimmed by 7 bases and J by 10 bases, leaving 15 bases between them. Within Nashville, Tennessee resided all donors, each a Caucasian adult. This sample was taken from a study of shared clonotypes between healthy human individuals. Study at large: Samples came from two female and three male donors aged 18 to 49.

Study-wide points: Depth was large, yet rarefaction showed that sorted-subset sequencing was incomplete. A reduction in generation probabilities was seen for non-shared clonotypes relative to those shared by all four donors.

The chain links TRBV6-5 to TRBJ2-3, with unresolved D. The sequenced sample was naive CD4+ T cells sorted from blood. Described subset: CD45RA+ positively selected. This sequence originates from a man between 18 and 29 years old in good health. The DNA for the CDR3 is TGTGCCAGCATCTCGTTGTATGGGGCGCAGTATTTT. This encodes CASISLYGAQYF.